This entry is about one TCR beta chain. No antigen is known for it. CDR1 and CDR2 from the germline V gene are KGHSH and LQKENI. Trimming took 2 bases from V and 5 from J; bases not matched to a gene: 8. The CDR3 length is 16 residues. The assay was immunoSEQ multiplex PCR, and TCRdb's table has in-frame clones only and misses some. This table holds 150,000 or so clones, 70% to 90% found once. This sample stems from a study of T cell responses to AZD1222 COVID-19 vaccine. At the level of the study: Second doses at about 4 or about 12 weeks were pooled. The study, taken as a whole, reports: Clonal diversity was possibly underestimated; the donors were predominantly white British and more often female. Unmutated variant regions reportedly attract nearly half of all spike-specific TCRs.

The chain joins TRBV18 to TRBJ2-7, with 11 bases aligning to TRBD1. The sequenced sample was peripheral blood, obtained on day 0 of AZD1222 vaccination. This clonotype originated in an adult in good health. The CDR3 loop is CASSPAGTGGLDEQYF. As DNA, the CDR3 is TGTGCCAGCTCACCAGCCGGGACAGGGGGATTAGACGAGCAGTACTTC.